One and the same sample provided the 25 T cell receptor beta chains below, sequenced in a study of T cell responses to AZD1222 COVID-19 vaccine. Profiled with immunoSEQ multiplex PCR; TCRdb holds only in-frame clones, not every one. The sample includes tens of thousands of clones, approximately 90% of them seen just once. The material was peripheral blood, obtained on day 0 of AZD1222 vaccination. Every receptor here comes from an adult in good health.

The gene calls are TRBV4-1 and TRBJ2-5; either TRBD1 or TRBD2 may supply D (5 bases each). The ends were cut back, 4 bases at V and 4 bases at J, with 10 bases in the middle. There are 13 residues in the CDR3. Germline-derived CDR1 and CDR2 are MGHRA and YSYEKL. The CDR3 nucleotides are TGCGCCAGCAGCCGCCTTGGGGGAGAGACCCAGTACTTC. Residues: CASSRLGGETQYF.

The chain has TRBV11-1 and TRBJ1-2, with D unclear. The V end lost 1 base, the J end lost 8 bases, and 11 bases lay between the germline ends. CDR1 is SGHAT and CDR2 is FQDESV in the germline V gene (reference sequence). The CDR3 spans 13 residues. CDR3 amino acids: CASSLGPGGGYTF. The DNA for the CDR3 is TGTGCCAGCAGCTTAGGCCCGGGCGGGGGCTACACCTTC.

The rearrangement links TRBV2 to TRBJ1-2; maybe TRBD1 (5 bases). CDR1 and CDR2 from the germline V gene are SNHLY and FYNNEI. V was shortened by 1 base and J by 8 bases, with 17 bases between the two germline ends. The CDR3 runs 15 residues. CDR3 sequence reads: CASSEGQGVLGGYTF. CDR3 sequence (DNA): TGTGCCAGCAGTGAAGGGCAGGGCGTCCTTGGGGGCTACACCTTC.

The gene calls are TRBV11-2 and TRBJ1-2, with 8 bases aligning to TRBD1. The CDR3 consists of 16 residues. The germline CDR1 and CDR2 sequences are SGHAT and FQNNGV. J gave up 6 bases and V 0 bases, and 9 bases lay outside the gene matches. For the CDR3, the DNA is TGTGCCAGCAGCTTAGATTCAGGCAGGGGGCGGGATGGCTACACCTTC. Translated, it gives CASSLDSGRGRDGYTF.

This chain uses TRBV24-1 with TRBJ2-1; TRBD2 matches 7 bases. This CDR3 has 17 residues. The V and J ends lost 3 bases and 2 bases, in that order; junction bases with no gene match: 9. CDR1 and CDR2 (germline): KGHDR, SFDVKD. CDR3: CATSDRRASGPYNEQFF. The CDR3 nucleotides read TGTGCCACCAGTGATCGAAGGGCTAGCGGACCCTACAATGAGCAGTTCTTC.

In its sample, this clone was seen a few times. The chain links TRBV4-1 to TRBJ1-1, with D maybe TRBD1 (6 bases). The CDR3 totals 15 residues. Germline V lookup: CDR1 MGHRA, CDR2 YSYEKL. The V end was cut by 0 bases, the J end by 0 bases, with 8 bases between. The DNA for the CDR3 is TGCGCCAGCAGCCAAGACGGGGGCATGAACACTGAAGCTTTCTTT. It yields the protein CASSQDGGMNTEAFF.

The chain joins TRBV28 to TRBJ1-2, with 10 nucleotides matching TRBD1. Unmatched junction bases numbered 8, after V lost 5 bases and J lost 8 bases. The germline gives CDR1 MDHEN, CDR2 SYDVKM. CDR3 length: 14 residues. The chain's CDR3 is CASSQLGQGDGYTF. CDR3 in DNA: TGTGCCAGCAGTCAGCTAGGACAGGGGGACGGCTACACCTTC.

The rearrangement links TRBV4-1 to TRBJ2-1; 9 bases map to TRBD2. V gave up 1 base and J gave up 2 bases; unmatched junction bases: 0. Germline V CDR1 and CDR2: MGHRA, YSYEKL. This CDR3 region has 15 residues. For the CDR3, the DNA is TGCGCCAGCAGCCAAGGACTAGCGGCCTACAATGAGCAGTTCTTC. Its translation is CASSQGLAAYNEQFF.

The V gene is TRBV27, the J gene TRBJ2-7; possible D gene TRBD1, 5 bases. Germline CDR1 and CDR2: MNHEY and SMNVEV (reference sequence). The CDR3 sequence is 15 residues long. V was pared by 3 bases and J by 2 bases, with 14 bases between. For the CDR3, the DNA is TGTGCCAGCAGTTTTAGCAACCAGGGCCCCTACGAGCAGTACTTC. It codes for CASSFSNQGPYEQYF.

This sequence joins TRBV5-1 and TRBJ2-1; D gene uncertain. The CDR3 runs 13 residues. The germline gives CDR1 SGHRS, CDR2 YFSETQ. V was shortened by 0 bases and J by 2 bases, with 3 bases between the two germline ends. CDR3 sequence: CASSLATYNEQFF. The DNA for the CDR3 is TGCGCCAGCAGCTTGGCTACCTACAATGAGCAGTTCTTC.

The chain recombines TRBV3-1 (or the pseudogene TRBV3-2) with TRBJ2-5; TRBD1 might be the D (5 bases). Trimming took off 1 base at V and 10 bases at J, with 10 bases between the two ends. Per germline, CDR1 LGHDT and CDR2 YNNKEL (reference sequence). The CDR3 has 12 residues. In DNA, the CDR3 is TGTGCCAGCAGCCAAGCCCTTAGGGGCCAGTACTTC. Amino acid sequence: CASSQALRGQYF.

The CDR3 region is CASSLFQGTSGSYNEQFF. The CDR3 nucleotides are TGTGCCAGCAGCCTTTTCCAGGGGACTAGCGGCTCCTACAATGAGCAGTTCTTC. V gene TRBV3-1 (or the pseudogene TRBV3-2) combines with J gene TRBJ2-1; 11 bases match TRBD2. Per the germline V gene, CDR1 is LGHDT and CDR2 is YNNKEL (reference sequence). J was trimmed by 0 bases and V by 4 bases; bases with no gene match: 8. CDR3 length equals 18 residues.

The V and J genes are TRBV28 and TRBJ2-1; D gene uncertain. The germline V gene encodes CDR1 MDHEN and CDR2 SYDVKM. The ends were cut back, 3 bases at V and 1 base at J, with 13 bases in the middle. The CDR3 consists of 16 residues. The CDR3 DNA is TGTGCCAGCAGTTTTGGTCGGCGGTTGTCCTACAATGAGCAGTTCTTC. It yields the protein CASSFGRRLSYNEQFF. Supplemented by reference TRBV28 and TRBJ2-1, the full variable domain reads DVKVTQSSRYLVKRTGEKVFLECVQDMDHENMFWYRQDPGLGLRLIYFSYDVKMKEKGDIPEGYSVSREKKERFSLILESASTNQTSMYLCASSFGRRLSYNEQFFGPGTRLTVL.

The chain carries TRBV21-1 and TRBJ1-5; TRBD1, the table's D call, lacks a check against the DNA. TRBV21-1 is a known pseudogene. The CDR3 is 16 residues long. CDR3 bases: TGTGCCAGCAGCAAGCGGGCAGGGGGCTTATACCAGCCCCAGCATTTT. This encodes CASSKRAGGLYQPQHF.

This clone appeared once. V gene TRBV18 combines with J gene TRBJ2-1; TRBD1 agrees at 9 bases. The CDR3 spans 13 residues. The junction had 1 base not matched to a gene; V was cut back by 1 base and J by 9 bases. CDR1 and CDR2 from the germline V gene are KGHSH and LQKENI. The CDR3 nucleotides read TGTGCCAGCTCACCACAGGACAGGGGTGAGCAGTTCTTC. It yields the protein CASSPQDRGEQFF.

This chain connects TRBV11-1 to TRBJ1-5; TRBD1 matches 7 bases. Germline V CDR1 and CDR2: SGHAT, FQDESV (reference sequence). V gave up 2 bases and J gave up 15 bases; unmatched junction bases: 4. The CDR3 spans 11 residues. DNA for the CDR3: TGTGCCAGCAGCTTACGACAGGGTCGGCATTTT. The encoded protein is CASSLRQGRHF.

V is TRBV19 and J is TRBJ2-7, with TRBD2 matching 9 bases. This CDR3 has 15 amino acids. Germline V gene sequence: CDR1 LNHDA, CDR2 SQIVND (reference sequence). The V segment lost 5 bases and the J segment 3 bases; nucleotides outside the gene matches: 8. The CDR3 nucleotides read TGTGCCAGTAGTTTGCCGGGACTAGCTGTCTACGAGCAGTACTTC. Amino acid sequence: CASSLPGLAVYEQYF.

The J gene is TRBJ2-1, the V gene TRBV28; 7 bases are a match to TRBD2. Germline CDR1 is MDHEN and CDR2 is SYDVKM. J lost 9 bases, V lost 6 bases, and 11 bases had no gene match. The CDR3 covers 14 residues. This CDR3 reads CASRGAGDGCEQFF. CDR3 bases: TGTGCCAGCAGGGGCGCGGGGGATGGTTGTGAGCAGTTCTTC.

The chain is built from TRBV18 and TRBJ1-5; tentative D call: TRBD1 (5 bases). CDR1 and CDR2 (germline): KGHSH, LQKENI. The germline V and J ends were trimmed by 1 base and 0 bases, with 7 bases remaining between them. This CDR3 comprises 15 residues. The CDR3 DNA sequence: TGTGCCAGCTCACCACGGGGGGGTAGCAATCAGCCCCAGCATTTT. Translated, it gives CASSPRGGSNQPQHF.

The chain links TRBV27 to TRBJ2-1; D is possibly TRBD2 (6 bases). CDR1 and CDR2 (germline): MNHEY, SMNVEV (reference sequence). This CDR3 is built from 15 residues. V was trimmed by 6 bases and J by 5 bases, leaving 17 bases between them. CDR3 in DNA: TGTGCCAGCAGCCCGCTGGTGGGAGGAAACAATGAGCAGTTCTTC. Protein product: CASSPLVGGNNEQFF.

The chain is built from TRBV6-5 and TRBJ1-6, with unresolved D. There are 13 residues in the CDR3. V gave up 0 bases and J gave up 8 bases, with 5 bases separating them. Germline V gene sequence: CDR1 MNHEY, CDR2 SVGAGI. CDR3 in DNA: TGTGCCAGCAGTTACTCAGGATATTCACCCCTCCACTTT. Translated: CASSYSGYSPLHF.

The chain uses TRBV7-2 and TRBJ1-5; D unclear. V was trimmed by 5 bases and J by 3 bases, leaving 14 bases between them. The CDR3 length is 15 residues. Germline V CDR1 and CDR2: SGHTA, FQGNSA. Here the CDR3 DNA reads TGTGCCAGCAGCCCCCGGCCTGGTTACAATCAGCCCCAGCATTTT. Encoded protein: CASSPRPGYNQPQHF.

The chain carries TRBV5-1 and TRBJ1-2, with a possible D match to TRBD1 (6 bases). The CDR3 contains 14 residues. Trimming took off 6 bases at V and 3 bases at J, with 15 bases between the two ends. In germline, CDR1 is SGHRS, CDR2 YFSETQ. CDR3 region: CASTQDRRDYGYTF. CDR3 coding DNA: TGCGCCAGCACCCAAGACAGGCGAGACTATGGCTACACCTTC. Using reference TRBV5-1 and TRBJ1-2 for the parts outside the CDR3, the full variable domain is KAGVTQTPRYLIKTRGQQVTLSCSPISGHRSVSWYQQTPGQGLQFLFEYFSETQRNKGNFPGRFSGRQFSNSRSEMNVSTLELGDSALYLCASTQDRRDYGYTFGSGTRLTVV.

This clone has a single count. The chain joins TRBV7-9 to TRBJ1-3; D remains ambiguous. The CDR3 covers 16 residues. Trimming pared 1 base from V and 2 bases from J, leaving 12 bases between. Germline V gives CDR1 SEHNR, CDR2 FQNEAQ (reference sequence). The CDR3 sequence is CASSLDGIGTGNTIYF. The CDR3 bases are TGTGCCAGCAGCTTAGATGGAATTGGGACTGGAAACACCATATATTTT.

The chain links TRBV5-1 to TRBJ1-1; a possible D gene is TRBD1 (5 bases). Trimming removed 8 bases at V and 0 bases at J, with 8 bases between. Germline loops: CDR1 SGHRS, CDR2 YFSETQ. This CDR3 is 12 amino acids long. CDR3: CASRQLNTEAFF. The CDR3 DNA reads as TGCGCCAGTCGACAGTTGAACACTGAAGCTTTCTTT.